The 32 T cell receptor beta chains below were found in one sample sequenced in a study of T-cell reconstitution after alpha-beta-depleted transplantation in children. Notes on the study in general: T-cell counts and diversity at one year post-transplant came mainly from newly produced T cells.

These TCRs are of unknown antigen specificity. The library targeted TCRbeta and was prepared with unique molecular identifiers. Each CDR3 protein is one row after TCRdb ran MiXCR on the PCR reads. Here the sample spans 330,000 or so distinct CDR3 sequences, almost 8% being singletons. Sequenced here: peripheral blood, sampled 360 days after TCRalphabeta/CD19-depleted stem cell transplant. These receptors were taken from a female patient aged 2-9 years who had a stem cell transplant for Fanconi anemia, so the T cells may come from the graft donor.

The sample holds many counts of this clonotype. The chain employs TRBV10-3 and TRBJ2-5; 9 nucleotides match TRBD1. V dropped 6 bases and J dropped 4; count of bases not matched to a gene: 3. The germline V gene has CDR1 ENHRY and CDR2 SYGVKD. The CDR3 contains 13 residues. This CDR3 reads CAISRDRVETQYF. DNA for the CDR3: TGTGCCATCAGCCGGGACAGGGTAGAGACCCAGTACTTC.

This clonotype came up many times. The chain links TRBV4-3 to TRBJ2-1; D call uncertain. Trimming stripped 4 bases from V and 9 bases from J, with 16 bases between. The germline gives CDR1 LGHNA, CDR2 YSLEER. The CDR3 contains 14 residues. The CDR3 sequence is CASSPHEGLGEQFF. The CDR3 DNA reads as TGCGCCAGCAGCCCGCACGAAGGGTTAGGTGAGCAGTTCTTC.

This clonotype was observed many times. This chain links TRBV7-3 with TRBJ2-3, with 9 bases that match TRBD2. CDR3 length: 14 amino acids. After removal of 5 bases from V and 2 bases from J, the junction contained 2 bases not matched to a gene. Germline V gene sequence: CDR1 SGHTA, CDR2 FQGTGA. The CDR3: CASSTSGFTDTQYF. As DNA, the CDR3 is TGTGCCAGCAGCACTAGCGGGTTCACAGATACGCAGTATTTT.

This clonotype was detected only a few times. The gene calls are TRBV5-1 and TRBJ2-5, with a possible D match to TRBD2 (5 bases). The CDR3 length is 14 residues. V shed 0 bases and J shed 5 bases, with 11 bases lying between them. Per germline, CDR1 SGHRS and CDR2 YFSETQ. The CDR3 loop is CASSLVWGAETQYF. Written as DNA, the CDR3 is TGCGCCAGCAGCTTGGTTTGGGGAGCCGAGACCCAGTACTTC.

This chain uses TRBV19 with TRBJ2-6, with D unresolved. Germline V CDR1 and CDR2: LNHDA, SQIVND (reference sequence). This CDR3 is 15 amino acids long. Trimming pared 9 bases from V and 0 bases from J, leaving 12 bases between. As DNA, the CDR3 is TGTGCCAGCCTCGGGTTATACTCTGGGGCCAACGTCCTGACTTTC. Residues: CASLGLYSGANVLTF.

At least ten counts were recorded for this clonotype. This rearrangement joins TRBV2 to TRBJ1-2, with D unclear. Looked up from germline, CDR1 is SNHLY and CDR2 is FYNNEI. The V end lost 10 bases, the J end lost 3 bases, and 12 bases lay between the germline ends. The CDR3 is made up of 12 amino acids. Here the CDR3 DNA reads TGTGCCACCGGGGAGACCGACTATGGCTACACCTTC. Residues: CATGETDYGYTF.

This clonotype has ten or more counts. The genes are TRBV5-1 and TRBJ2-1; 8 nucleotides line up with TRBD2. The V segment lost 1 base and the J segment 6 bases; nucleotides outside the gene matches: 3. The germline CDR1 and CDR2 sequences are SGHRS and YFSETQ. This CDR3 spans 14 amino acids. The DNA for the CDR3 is TGCGCCAGCAGCTTGAGGGCGGGGGGCAATGAGCAGTTCTTC. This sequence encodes CASSLRAGGNEQFF.

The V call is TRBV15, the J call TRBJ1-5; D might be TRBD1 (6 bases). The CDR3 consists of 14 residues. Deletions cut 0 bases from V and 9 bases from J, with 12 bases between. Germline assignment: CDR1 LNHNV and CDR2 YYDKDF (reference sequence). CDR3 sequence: CATSRDWGQVPQHF. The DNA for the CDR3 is TGTGCCACCAGCAGAGACTGGGGGCAGGTGCCCCAGCATTTT.

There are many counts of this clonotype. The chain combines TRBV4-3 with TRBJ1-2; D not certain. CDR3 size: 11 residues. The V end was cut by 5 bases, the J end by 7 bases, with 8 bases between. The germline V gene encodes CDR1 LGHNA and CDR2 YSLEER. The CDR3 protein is CASSNTGGYTF. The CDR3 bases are TGCGCCAGCAGCAACACGGGTGGCTACACCTTC.

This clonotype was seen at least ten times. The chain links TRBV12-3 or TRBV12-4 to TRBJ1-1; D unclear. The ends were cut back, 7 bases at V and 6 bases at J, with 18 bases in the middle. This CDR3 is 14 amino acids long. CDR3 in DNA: TGTGCCAGCACCCCGATGTCCTGGAGGTCTGAAGCTTTCTTT. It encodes CASTPMSWRSEAFF.

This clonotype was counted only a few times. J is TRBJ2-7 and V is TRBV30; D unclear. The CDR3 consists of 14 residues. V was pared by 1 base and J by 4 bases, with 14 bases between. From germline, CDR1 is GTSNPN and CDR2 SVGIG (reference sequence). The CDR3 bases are TGTGCCTGGAGTGGGGATCGAGGCTATTACGAGCAGTACTTC. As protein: CAWSGDRGYYEQYF. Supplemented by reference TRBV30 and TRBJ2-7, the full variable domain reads SQTIHQWPATLVQPVGSPLSLECTVEGTSNPNLYWYRQAAGRGLQLLFYSVGIGQISSEVPQNLSASRPQDRQFILSSKKLLLSDSGFYLCAWSGDRGYYEQYFGPGTRLTVT.

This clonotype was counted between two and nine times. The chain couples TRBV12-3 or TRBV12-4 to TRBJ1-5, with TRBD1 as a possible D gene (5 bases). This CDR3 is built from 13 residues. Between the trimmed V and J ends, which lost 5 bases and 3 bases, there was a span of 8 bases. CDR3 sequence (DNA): TGTGCCAGCAGTCGACAGCCCAATCAGCCCCAGCATTTT. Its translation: CASSRQPNQPQHF.

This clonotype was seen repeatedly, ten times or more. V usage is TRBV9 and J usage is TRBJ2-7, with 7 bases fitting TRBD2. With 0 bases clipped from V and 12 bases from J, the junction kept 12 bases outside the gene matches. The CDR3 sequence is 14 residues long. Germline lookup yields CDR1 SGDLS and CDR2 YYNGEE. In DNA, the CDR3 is TGTGCCAGCAGCGTAGGGTTAGCGGGCGATACGACGTACTTC. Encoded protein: CASSVGLAGDTTYF.

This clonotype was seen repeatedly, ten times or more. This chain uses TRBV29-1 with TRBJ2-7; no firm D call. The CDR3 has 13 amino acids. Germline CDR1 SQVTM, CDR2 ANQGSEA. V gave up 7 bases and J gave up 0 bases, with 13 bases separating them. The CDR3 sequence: CSALDWVSYEQYF. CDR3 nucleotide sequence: TGCAGCGCTCTTGACTGGGTCTCCTACGAGCAGTACTTC.

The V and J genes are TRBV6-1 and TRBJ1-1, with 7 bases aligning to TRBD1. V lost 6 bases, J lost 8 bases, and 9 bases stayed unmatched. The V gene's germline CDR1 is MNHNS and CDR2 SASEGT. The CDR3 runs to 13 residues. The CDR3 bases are TGTGCCAGCAGCTTCCCCGGGACAGTGGAAGCTTTCTTT. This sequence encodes CASSFPGTVEAFF.

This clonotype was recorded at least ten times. The chain's CDR3 is CASSLGRGYSGNTIYF. The CDR3 DNA is TGTGCCAGCAGCTTAGGACGAGGGTACTCTGGAAACACCATATATTTT. V and J are TRBV7-2 and TRBJ1-3; D is uncertain. V was trimmed by 1 base and J by 0 bases, leaving 10 bases between them. This CDR3 region has 16 residues. Germline CDR1 is SGHTA and CDR2 is FQGNSA.

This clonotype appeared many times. The CDR3: CASSPELRTGVSYEQYF. The CDR3 DNA is TGCGCCAGCAGCCCAGAACTGCGGACAGGGGTCTCCTACGAGCAGTACTTC. J is TRBJ2-7 and V is TRBV5-1; 9 bases are a match to TRBD1. Germline trimming cut 4 bases from V and 0 bases from J; bases unmatched to any gene: 11. Germline V gives CDR1 SGHRS, CDR2 YFSETQ. CDR3 size: 17 residues. Based on the CDR3 plus reference TRBV5-1 and TRBJ2-7, the full variable domain is KAGVTQTPRYLIKTRGQQVTLSCSPISGHRSVSWYQQTPGQGLQFLFEYFSETQRNKGNFPGRFSGRQFSNSRSEMNVSTLELGDSALYLCASSPELRTGVSYEQYFGPGTRLTVT.

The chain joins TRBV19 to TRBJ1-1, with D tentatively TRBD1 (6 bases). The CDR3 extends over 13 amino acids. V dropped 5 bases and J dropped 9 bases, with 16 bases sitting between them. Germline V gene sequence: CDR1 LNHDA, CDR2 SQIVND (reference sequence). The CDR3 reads CASSSPGVIQAFF. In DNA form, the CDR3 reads TGTGCCAGTAGTTCCCCAGGGGTTATTCAAGCTTTCTTT. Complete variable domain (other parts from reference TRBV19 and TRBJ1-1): DGGITQSPKYLFRKEGQNVTLSCEQNLNHDAMYWYRQDPGQGLRLIYYSQIVNDFQKGDIAEGYSVSREKKESFPLTVTSAQKNPTAFYLCASSSPGVIQAFFGQGTRLTVV.

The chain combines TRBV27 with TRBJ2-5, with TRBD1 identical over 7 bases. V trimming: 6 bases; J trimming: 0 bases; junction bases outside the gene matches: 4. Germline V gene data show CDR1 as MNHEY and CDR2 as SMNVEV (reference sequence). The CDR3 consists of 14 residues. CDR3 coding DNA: TGTGCCAGCAGAAACGACAGGGACCAAGAGACCCAGTACTTC. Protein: CASRNDRDQETQYF.

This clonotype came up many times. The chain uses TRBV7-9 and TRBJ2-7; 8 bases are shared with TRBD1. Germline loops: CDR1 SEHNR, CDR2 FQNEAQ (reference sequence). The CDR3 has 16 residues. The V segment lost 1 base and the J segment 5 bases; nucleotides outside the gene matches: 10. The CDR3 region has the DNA TGTGCCAGCAGCTTAGAGGTTTGGACAGGGACGAACGAGCAGTACTTC. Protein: CASSLEVWTGTNEQYF.

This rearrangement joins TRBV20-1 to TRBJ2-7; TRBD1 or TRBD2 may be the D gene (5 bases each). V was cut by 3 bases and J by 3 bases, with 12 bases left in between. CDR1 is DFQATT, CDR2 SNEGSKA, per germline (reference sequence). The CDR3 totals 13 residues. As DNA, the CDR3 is TGCAGTGCTAGCGGGACCCTTCACTACGAGCAGTACTTC. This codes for CSASGTLHYEQYF.

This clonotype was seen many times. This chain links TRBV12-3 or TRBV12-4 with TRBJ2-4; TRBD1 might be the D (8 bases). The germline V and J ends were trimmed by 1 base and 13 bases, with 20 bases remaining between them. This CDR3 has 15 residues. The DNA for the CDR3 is TGTGCCAGCAGTTTAGTTCAGGGGGCAAGCGGGAAACAGTACTTC. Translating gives CASSLVQGASGKQYF.

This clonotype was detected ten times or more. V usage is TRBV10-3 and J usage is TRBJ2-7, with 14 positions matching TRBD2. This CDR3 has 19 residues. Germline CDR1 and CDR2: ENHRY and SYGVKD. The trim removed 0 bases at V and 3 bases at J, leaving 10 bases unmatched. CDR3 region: CAISESGTSGRNQDYEQYF. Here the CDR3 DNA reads TGTGCCATCAGTGAGTCAGGGACTAGCGGGAGAAATCAGGACTACGAGCAGTACTTC.

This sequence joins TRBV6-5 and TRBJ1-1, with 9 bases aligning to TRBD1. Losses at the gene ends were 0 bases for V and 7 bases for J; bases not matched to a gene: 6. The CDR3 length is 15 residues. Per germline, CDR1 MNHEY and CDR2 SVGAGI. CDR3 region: CASSYSPGQGDEAFF. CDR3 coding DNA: TGTGCCAGCAGTTACTCGCCGGGACAGGGTGATGAAGCTTTCTTT.

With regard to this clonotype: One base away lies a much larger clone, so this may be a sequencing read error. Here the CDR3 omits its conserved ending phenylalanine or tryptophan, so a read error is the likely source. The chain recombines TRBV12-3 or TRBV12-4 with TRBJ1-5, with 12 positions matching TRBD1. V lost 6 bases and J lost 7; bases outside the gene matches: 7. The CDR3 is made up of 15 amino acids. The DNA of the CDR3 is TGTGCCAGCAGGGGACAGGGGGCAGGGGACCAGCCCCAGCATTCT. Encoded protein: CASRGQGAGDQPQHS.

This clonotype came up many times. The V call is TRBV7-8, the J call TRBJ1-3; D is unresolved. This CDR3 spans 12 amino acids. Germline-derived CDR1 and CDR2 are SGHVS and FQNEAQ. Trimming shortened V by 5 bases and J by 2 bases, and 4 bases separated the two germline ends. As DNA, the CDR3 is TGTGCCAGCAGCCCAGCTGGAAACACCATATATTTT. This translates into CASSPAGNTIYF.

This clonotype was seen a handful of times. Here the CDR3 reads CASSSYTSDGHHPYNEQFF. In nucleotides, the CDR3 is TGTGCCAGCAGCTCCTACACATCAGACGGCCACCACCCATATAATGAGCAGTTCTTC. This rearrangement joins TRBV7-8 to TRBJ2-1, with D uncertain. Germline V CDR1 and CDR2: SGHVS, FQNEAQ. The V and J ends lost 4 bases and 7 bases respectively, with 29 bases between them. This CDR3 comprises 19 residues.

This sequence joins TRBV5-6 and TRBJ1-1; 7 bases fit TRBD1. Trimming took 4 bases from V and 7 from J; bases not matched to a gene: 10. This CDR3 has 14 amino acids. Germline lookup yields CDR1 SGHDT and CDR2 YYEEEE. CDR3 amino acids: CASSPFDRDGEAFF. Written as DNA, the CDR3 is TGTGCCAGCAGCCCCTTTGACAGGGACGGTGAAGCTTTCTTT.

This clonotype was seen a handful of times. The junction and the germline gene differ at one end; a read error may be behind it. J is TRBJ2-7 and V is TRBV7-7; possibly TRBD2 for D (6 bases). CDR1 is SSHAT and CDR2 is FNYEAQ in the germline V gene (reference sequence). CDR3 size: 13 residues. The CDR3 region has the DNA TGTGCTAGCAGCTTAGCGGAGAACTACGAGCAGTACTTC. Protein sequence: CASSLAENYEQYF.

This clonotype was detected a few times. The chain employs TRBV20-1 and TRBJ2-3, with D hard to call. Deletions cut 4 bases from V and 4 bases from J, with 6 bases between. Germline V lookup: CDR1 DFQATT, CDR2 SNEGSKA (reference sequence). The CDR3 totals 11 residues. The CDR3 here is CSAIGSDTQYF. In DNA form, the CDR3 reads TGCAGTGCTATCGGGTCAGATACGCAGTATTTT.

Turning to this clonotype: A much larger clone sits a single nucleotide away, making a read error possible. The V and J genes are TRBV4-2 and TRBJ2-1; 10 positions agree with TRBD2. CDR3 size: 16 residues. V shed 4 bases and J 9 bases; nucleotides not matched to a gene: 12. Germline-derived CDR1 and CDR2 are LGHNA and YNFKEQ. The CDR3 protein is CASSRWSSGSFTEQFF. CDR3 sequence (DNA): TGTGCCAGCAGCCGATGGTCTAGCGGGAGTTTCACTGAGCAGTTCTTC.

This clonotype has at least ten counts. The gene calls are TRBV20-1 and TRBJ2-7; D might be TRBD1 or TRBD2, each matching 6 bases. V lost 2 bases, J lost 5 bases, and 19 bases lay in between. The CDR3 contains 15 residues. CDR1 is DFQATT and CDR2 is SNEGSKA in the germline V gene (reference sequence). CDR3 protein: CSARIFGGTPDEQYF. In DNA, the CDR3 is TGCAGTGCTAGAATTTTCGGGGGCACCCCCGACGAGCAGTACTTC.